The T cell receptor (beta chain) described here comes from a study of T cells in women clearing cervical HPV infection. This CDR3 spans 14 amino acids. V was pared by 6 bases and J by 1 base, with 9 bases of the junction left unmatched. Germline values: CDR1 DFQATT, CDR2 SNEGSKA (reference sequence). Average input was roughly 1,200 ng genomic DNA for immunoSEQ TCR beta CDR3 amplification. Profiling relied on immunoSEQ multiplex PCR, and the TCRdb table lists in-frame clones only, not all of them. This table lists about 30,000 clones. Study-level findings and limits: Controls had more TRBV6-7 (0.16%) than cases (approximately 0.11%). Timing of associations relative to infection is unclear; T-cell subsets were not isolated. CIN3+ cases had significantly higher TCR repertoire richness than controls, but evenness did not differ.

A remark on this clone: The antigen remains undetermined. The CDR3 end is not reached by the read, which stops 3 residues before it; the germline J gene fills it in.

The origin of this receptor is a woman aged 18-70 years with a cervical HPV16 infection that either progressed to CIN3+ or cleared (not recorded which). The V call is TRBV20-1, the J call TRBJ2-7, with 7 nucleotides matching TRBD2. The sequencing sample was made of blood buffy coat. Partial CDR3 DNA: TGCAGTGCCTTCCTAGCGGATAAATCCTACGAG. Protein product: CSAFLADKSYE. The entire CDR3 sequence reads CSAFLADKSYEQYF.